The next 10 T cell receptor beta chains were all read from a single sample in a study of cytomegalovirus exposure and HLA in healthy donors. With 60 Vbeta and 13 Jbeta primers, the PCR was carried out. Some clones are missing from TCRdb's copy, which holds only in-frame ones; the method was immunoSEQ multiplex PCR. The sample carries 100,000 to 150,000 clones, roughly three quarters recorded once. The sample comprised PBMCs. Every receptor here comes from a man aged 30-40 years in good health and CMV-seropositive.

V usage is TRBV10-3 and J usage is TRBJ2-1; the match to TRBD2 covers 11 bases. Germline V gene sequence: CDR1 ENHRY, CDR2 SYGVKD. V was clipped by 4 bases and J by 0 bases; unmatched bases: 5. The CDR3 spans 17 residues. The CDR3 sequence: CAISGGTSGSSYNEQFF. The DNA of the CDR3 is TGTGCCATCAGTGGAGGAACTAGCGGGAGCTCCTACAATGAGCAGTTCTTC.

This chain links TRBV29-1 with TRBJ2-5; D may be TRBD1 (6 bases). Germline V lookup: CDR1 SQVTM, CDR2 ANQGSEA. This CDR3 comprises 14 residues. Trimming took off 4 bases at V and 5 bases at J, with 17 bases between the two ends. The CDR3, as DNA: TGCAGCGTTGCCCCACAGGGAAACGGGGAGACCCAGTACTTC. It yields the protein CSVAPQGNGETQYF.

The J gene is TRBJ2-1, the V gene TRBV9, with 11 positions matching TRBD1. This CDR3 is 18 amino acids long. The ends lost 0 bases at V and 8 bases at J; junction bases unmatched: 13. Per germline, CDR1 SGDLS and CDR2 YYNGEE. DNA for the CDR3: TGTGCCAGCAGCGTAGAGGAGGGGACAGGGGGTTTTGAGCATGAGCAGTTCTTC. Translation gives CASSVEEGTGGFEHEQFF.

The gene calls are TRBV29-1 and TRBJ2-3; 7 bases fit TRBD2. This CDR3 comprises 13 residues. Germline V gives CDR1 SQVTM, CDR2 ANQGSEA. J lost 4 bases, V lost 4 bases, and 5 bases had no gene match. The DNA for the CDR3 is TGCAGCGTTGGACTAGCAAGAGCAGATACGCAGTATTTT. Translated, it gives CSVGLARADTQYF.

This sequence joins TRBV19 and TRBJ1-5, with no clear D. The V gene's germline CDR1 is LNHDA and CDR2 SQIVND (reference sequence). V lost 0 bases and J 3 bases, leaving 9 bases between the germline ends. This CDR3 comprises 15 residues. CDR3 nucleotides: TGTGCCAGTAGTATAGAACACGAAACCAATCAGCCCCAGCATTTT. It specifies CASSIEHETNQPQHF.

The chain joins TRBV30 to TRBJ1-4; D remains unclear. V was shortened by 4 bases and J by 5 bases, with 8 bases between the two germline ends. The CDR3 loop spans 12 amino acids. CDR1 is GTSNPN and CDR2 is SVGIG in the germline V gene (reference sequence). Written as DNA, the CDR3 is TGTGCCTGGAAGCCACCCAATGAAAAACTGTTTTTT. This sequence encodes CAWKPPNEKLFF. The full variable domain, in which reference TRBV30 and TRBJ1-4 provide the parts outside the CDR3, is SQTIHQWPATLVQPVGSPLSLECTVEGTSNPNLYWYRQAAGRGLQLLFYSVGIGQISSEVPQNLSASRPQDRQFILSSKKLLLSDSGFYLCAWKPPNEKLFFGSGTQLSVL.

This clone was counted once. The rearrangement uses TRBV19 and TRBJ2-1; 8 bases are shared with TRBD2. CDR3 length equals 14 residues. After removal of 7 bases from V and 8 bases from J, the junction contained 10 bases not matched to a gene. CDR1 is LNHDA, CDR2 SQIVND, per germline (reference sequence). The CDR3 reads CASTVRATSDEQFF. The CDR3 DNA follows: TGTGCCAGTACGGTTCGCGCGACTAGCGATGAGCAGTTCTTC.

The CDR3 loop reads CASRSSVYEQYF. CDR3 sequence (DNA): TGTGCCAGCAGGTCTAGCGTCTACGAGCAGTACTTC. The chain has TRBV7-2 and TRBJ2-7; weak D call: TRBD2 (6 bases). Trimming left V 6 bases short and J 3 bases short, with 9 bases between. The CDR3 loop spans 12 amino acids. Germline lookup yields CDR1 SGHTA and CDR2 FQGNSA.

The chain recombines TRBV7-3 with TRBJ2-1; 14 bases align to TRBD2. The CDR3 length is 15 residues. Germline V lookup: CDR1 SGHTA, CDR2 FQGTGA. Trimming cost V 5 bases and J 9 bases; bases outside gene matches: 6. The CDR3 loop is CASSPGLAGAFEQFF. CDR3 in DNA: TGTGCCAGCAGCCCGGGACTAGCGGGAGCTTTTGAGCAGTTCTTC.

This chain connects TRBV28 to TRBJ1-2; unclear D gene. The germline V gene encodes CDR1 MDHEN and CDR2 SYDVKM. Between the trimmed V and J ends, which lost 5 bases and 6 bases, there was a span of 19 bases. The CDR3 is made up of 15 amino acids. CDR3 bases: TGTGCCAGCAGTCTAGCGGGCAATTCAATGGATGGCTACACCTTC. Translated, it gives CASSLAGNSMDGYTF.